Presented here are 25 T cell receptor beta chains from one specimen sequenced in a study of cytomegalovirus exposure and HLA in healthy donors. The data were produced by immunoSEQ multiplex PCR, yet TCRdb's version contains in-frame clones alone and is incomplete. The sample lists fewer than 200,000 clones, 75% to 90% seen once, with 15% to 20% in the top ten. The source material was PBMCs. Source of these receptors: a man younger than 35 in good health and CMV-seropositive.

The chain carries TRBV29-1 and TRBJ2-2; D unresolved. The V end lost 7 bases, the J end lost 1 base, and 10 bases lay between the germline ends. Germline V gene sequence: CDR1 SQVTM, CDR2 ANQGSEA. This CDR3 comprises 13 residues. The CDR3 coding sequence is TGCAGCGCAGAAACAGAGAACACCGGGGAGCTGTTTTTT. Amino acids: CSAETENTGELFF.

In DNA, the CDR3 is TGCGCCAGCAGCTTGGCAACAGGGGCTAGCACAGATACGCAGTATTTT. The encoded protein is CASSLATGASTDTQYF. The chain has TRBV5-1 and TRBJ2-3, with TRBD1 matching 7 bases. The CDR3 is 16 residues long. CDR1 and CDR2 from the germline V gene are SGHRS and YFSETQ. J lost 0 bases, V lost 0 bases, and 4 bases had no gene match.

The V gene is TRBV7-2, the J gene TRBJ2-4, with TRBD2 identical over 9 bases. Germline CDR1 and CDR2: SGHTA and FQGNSA. CDR3 length: 15 residues. The junction had 6 bases not matched to a gene; V was cut back by 5 bases and J by 4 bases. The CDR3 sequence is CASSLLAGSKNIQYF. CDR3 sequence (DNA): TGTGCCAGCAGCCTACTAGCGGGCTCAAAAAACATTCAGTACTTC.

J is TRBJ2-2 and V is TRBV27, with D unclear. Germline assignment: CDR1 MNHEY and CDR2 SMNVEV (reference sequence). CDR3 length equals 15 residues. Between the trimmed V and J ends, which lost 5 bases and 3 bases, there was a span of 13 bases. As DNA, the CDR3 is TGTGCCAGCAGTGCCGTCACAATCGACACCGGGGAGCTGTTTTTT. This sequence encodes CASSAVTIDTGELFF.

The V gene is TRBV28, the J gene TRBJ1-2, with D perhaps matching TRBD1 (5 bases). The CDR3 has 15 amino acids. V lost 5 bases and J lost 5, with 18 bases in between. In germline, CDR1 is MDHEN, CDR2 SYDVKM. The CDR3 spells CASSPGHSGSYGYTF. CDR3 nucleotides: TGTGCCAGCAGTCCCGGACATTCTGGTTCATATGGCTACACCTTC.

The chain has TRBV19 and TRBJ1-1, with 7 bases lining up with TRBD1. Per germline, CDR1 LNHDA and CDR2 SQIVND (reference sequence). The CDR3 totals 14 residues. The ends lost 3 bases at V and 3 bases at J; junction bases unmatched: 4. The CDR3 sequence is CASSIGDRHTEAFF. The CDR3 DNA is TGTGCCAGTAGTATCGGGGACAGACACACTGAAGCTTTCTTT.

This clone was detected once. V and J are TRBV7-5 and TRBJ1-2. TRBV7-5 is deemed a pseudogene. This CDR3 comprises 14 residues. The CDR3 DNA follows: TGTGCCAGAAGCTTAGTCAGGGAGGGCTATGGCTACACCTTC. The encoded protein is CARSLVREGYGYTF.

This chain's CDR3 is CASSLGLDRDTQYF. The CDR3 coding sequence is TGTGCCAGCAGCTTGGGACTGGATCGCGATACGCAGTATTTT. V and J are TRBV5-4 and TRBJ2-3; D is unclear. The CDR3 is made up of 14 amino acids. The ends were cut back, 0 bases at V and 6 bases at J, with 11 bases in the middle. Germline V gene data show CDR1 as SGHNT and CDR2 as YYREEE (reference sequence). Drawing the rest from reference TRBV5-4 and TRBJ2-3, the complete variable domain is ETGVTQSPTHLIKTRGQQVTLRCSSQSGHNTVSWYQQALGQGPQFIFQYYREEENGRGNFPPRFSGLQFPNYSSELNVNALELDDSALYLCASSLGLDRDTQYFGPGTRLTVL.

The V gene is TRBV19, the J gene TRBJ1-5, with D perhaps matching TRBD1 (5 bases). The V end lost 3 bases, the J end lost 1 base, and 13 bases lay between the germline ends. CDR1 LNHDA and CDR2 SQIVND come from the germline V gene (reference sequence). CDR3 size: 16 residues. The CDR3 DNA reads as TGTGCCAGTAGTATCCAGGGTATCGCAAGCAATCAGCCCCAGCATTTT. Its translation: CASSIQGIASNQPQHF.

This clone was counted a few times. The chain is built from TRBV4-2 and TRBJ1-1; 7 bases map to TRBD1. This CDR3 has 14 amino acids. V shed 0 bases, J shed 4 bases, and the junction held 2 bases outside the gene matches. Germline V gene data show CDR1 as LGHNA and CDR2 as YNFKEQ. CDR3: CASSQETGATEAFF. The CDR3 DNA sequence: TGTGCCAGCAGCCAAGAAACAGGGGCCACTGAAGCTTTCTTT.

The gene calls are TRBV28 and TRBJ2-3; D possibly corresponds to TRBD1 (5 bases). Germline V gene lookup returns CDR1 MDHEN and CDR2 SYDVKM. The CDR3 sequence is 17 residues long. Trimming removed 5 bases from V and 6 bases from J, with 24 bases in between. CDR3 coding DNA: TGTGCCAGCAGTGGCTTTAGGCAGGGATACTCTCAGGATACGCAGTATTTT. Translated: CASSGFRQGYSQDTQYF.

The V gene is TRBV7-9, the J gene TRBJ1-5, with 7 bases aligning to TRBD1. With V trimmed by 1 base and J by 5 bases, 2 bases remained unmatched. The CDR3 sequence is 14 residues long. Germline V gene lookup returns CDR1 SEHNR and CDR2 FQNEAQ (reference sequence). The CDR3: CASSLGQGDQPQHF. As DNA, the CDR3 is TGTGCCAGCAGCTTAGGACAGGGAGATCAGCCCCAGCATTTT.

This clone was observed a few times. The chain has TRBV5-6 and TRBJ1-2; possibly TRBD1 for D (5 bases). Per the germline V gene, CDR1 is SGHDT and CDR2 is YYEEEE. The CDR3 has 13 amino acids. Trimming left V 2 bases short and J 0 bases short, with 5 bases between. The CDR3 DNA sequence: TGTGCCAGCAGCTTAGGGGCTAACTATGGCTACACCTTC. It yields the protein CASSLGANYGYTF.

The chain couples TRBV5-1 to TRBJ2-7; 10 bases align to TRBD1. Germline loops: CDR1 SGHRS, CDR2 YFSETQ. This CDR3 comprises 15 residues. Unmatched junction bases numbered 10, after V lost 4 bases and J lost 6 bases. In DNA, the CDR3 is TGCGCCAGCAGCCGCGGAAGACAGGGGGCGGGCGAGCAGTACTTC. Translated: CASSRGRQGAGEQYF.

This chain joins TRBV5-4 and TRBJ1-6; TRBD1 might be the D (5 bases). The CDR3 extends over 12 amino acids. The germline V and J ends were trimmed by 9 bases and 11 bases, with 15 bases remaining between them. Per the germline V gene, CDR1 is SGHNT and CDR2 is YYREEE (reference sequence). The CDR3 DNA follows: TGTGCCACCTCCCCAGGGTTCCCACCCCTCCACTTT. Its protein is CATSPGFPPLHF.

This chain links TRBV7-9 with TRBJ1-4; TRBD1 is a possible D gene (5 bases). The CDR3 loop spans 13 amino acids. V was shortened by 5 bases and J by 8 bases, with 12 bases between the two germline ends. Germline V lookup: CDR1 SEHNR, CDR2 FQNEAQ (reference sequence). CDR3 loop: CASSPRDLEKLFF. DNA for the CDR3: TGTGCCAGCAGCCCCCGGGACTTGGAAAAACTGTTTTTT.

The genes are TRBV6-1 and TRBJ2-1, with D unresolved. V was trimmed by 4 bases and J by 6 bases, leaving 10 bases between them. The CDR3 loop spans 13 amino acids. Germline V gene lookup returns CDR1 MNHNS and CDR2 SASEGT. CDR3 nucleotide sequence: TGTGCCAGCAGTGGCCCCCTGAGCAATGAGCAGTTCTTC. Amino acid sequence: CASSGPLSNEQFF.

The chain uses TRBV30 and TRBJ2-3; D may be TRBD1 (6 bases). V lost 5 bases and J lost 6, with 12 bases in between. Germline V gene data show CDR1 as GTSNPN and CDR2 as SVGIG (reference sequence). The CDR3 extends over 12 amino acids. DNA of the CDR3: TGTGCCTGGCAGGTAAGGGGGGATACGCAGTATTTT. Its protein is CAWQVRGDTQYF.

This chain links TRBV28 with TRBJ2-7; D not resolved. CDR1 is MDHEN and CDR2 is SYDVKM in the germline V gene. The CDR3 totals 14 residues. Trimming cost V 5 bases and J 2 bases, with 13 bases left between them. CDR3 region: CASSPRSVTYEQYF. The CDR3 region has the DNA TGTGCCAGCAGTCCCCGTTCCGTAACCTACGAGCAGTACTTC.

The chain carries TRBV30 and TRBJ1-1; D is unclear. Germline V gene lookup returns CDR1 GTSNPN and CDR2 SVGIG (reference sequence). V lost 0 bases and J lost 13, with 18 bases in between. The CDR3 length is 13 residues. For the CDR3, the DNA is TGTGCCTGGAGTGTAAGTCGTCCCGGGGTTTGTTTCTTT. Protein product: CAWSVSRPGVCFF.

The chain recombines TRBV5-1 with TRBJ2-7; 8 nucleotides align to TRBD1. Germline trimming cut 4 bases from V and 5 bases from J; bases unmatched to any gene: 5. The CDR3 is 13 amino acids. Germline CDR1 SGHRS, CDR2 YFSETQ. This CDR3 reads CASSLDRDDEQYF. For the CDR3, the DNA is TGCGCCAGCAGCCTGGACAGGGACGACGAGCAGTACTTC.

The chain employs TRBV6-6 and TRBJ2-7; D is ambiguous. The CDR3 length is 12 residues. The germline CDR1 and CDR2 sequences are MNHNY and SVGAGI (reference sequence). V dropped 6 bases and J dropped 3 bases, with 9 bases sitting between them. CDR3 sequence: CASSLEGYEQYF. CDR3 DNA sequence: TGTGCCAGCAGCCTAGAAGGCTACGAGCAGTACTTC.

CDR3 protein: CASSATGSQDYGYTF. The CDR3 DNA reads as TGTGCCAGCAGTGCAACAGGGTCTCAGGACTATGGCTACACCTTC. V gene TRBV6-1 combines with J gene TRBJ1-2; maybe TRBD1 (6 bases). Germline V gives CDR1 MNHNS, CDR2 SASEGT. The V gene lost 4 bases and the J gene lost 3 bases, with 15 bases spanning the gap. CDR3 size: 15 residues.

The V gene is TRBV2, the J gene TRBJ2-3; unclear D gene. Trimming cost V 3 bases and J 2 bases, with 9 bases left between them. The V gene's germline CDR1 is SNHLY and CDR2 FYNNEI. There are 14 residues in the CDR3. CDR3 coding DNA: TGTGCCAGCAGTGAGTCTCGTAACACAGATACGCAGTATTTT. Protein: CASSESRNTDTQYF.

This chain uses TRBV6-5 with TRBJ2-3; possibly TRBD2 for D (5 bases). V was pared by 0 bases and J by 6 bases, with 13 bases between. The CDR3 consists of 15 residues. Germline V gives CDR1 MNHEY, CDR2 SVGAGI. This chain's CDR3 is CASSYSTTGGDTQYF. The CDR3 DNA follows: TGTGCCAGCAGTTACTCGACCACCGGCGGGGATACGCAGTATTTT.